The 29 T cell receptor beta chains in this list originate from one sample, sequenced in a study of regulatory T cells in long-lasting Graves disease. CDR3 regions were amplified by Arm-PCR using iRepertoire HTBI primers to build TCR beta libraries. MiXCR, applied by TCRdb to the multiplex PCR reads, yields one record per CDR3 protein. The sample has 360,000 or so distinct CDR3 sequences; roughly 20% are singletons. The sample's time point: persistent/refractory GD, antithyroid drugs over 5 years with positive TRAb. TCR sequences were obtained from RNA taken from PBMCs. The specimen was peripheral blood mononuclear cells (PBMCs), collected when the disease was refractory, from a patient treated with antithyroid drugs. The source of these receptors is a woman in her forties with Graves disease.

This rearrangement joins TRBV12-3 or TRBV12-4 to TRBJ1-1; D unresolved. The CDR3 spans 14 residues. Trimming pared 3 bases from V and 1 base from J, leaving 9 bases between. The CDR3: CASSLGGKNTEAFF. Written as DNA, the CDR3 is TGTGCCAGCAGTTTGGGCGGTAAGAACACTGAAGCTTTCTTT.

V gene TRBV28 combines with J gene TRBJ2-3; D is ambiguous. The CDR3 contains 16 residues. Germline V gene data show CDR1 as MDHEN and CDR2 as SYDVKM. Trimming took 2 bases from V and 4 from J, leaving 16 bases between them. This chain's CDR3 is CASSLGPRVPPDTQYF. In DNA, the CDR3 is TGTGCCAGCAGTTTAGGCCCCCGGGTTCCCCCAGATACGCAGTATTTT.

The chain links TRBV6-1 to TRBJ2-7; TRBD2 matches at 7 bases. The germline V gene has CDR1 MNHNS and CDR2 SASEGT. This CDR3 has 14 residues. Trimming at V came to 6 bases and at J to 2 bases, leaving 7 bases not matched to a gene. Here the CDR3 reads CASRRTSGPYEQYF. The CDR3 DNA follows: TGTGCCAGCAGACGGACTAGTGGGCCCTACGAGCAGTACTTC.

This clonotype was observed at least ten times. This chain links TRBV10-2 with TRBJ2-7; D is perhaps TRBD1 (5 bases). CDR1 is WSHSY and CDR2 is SAAADI in the germline V gene. CDR3 length equals 13 residues. Trimming took off 3 bases at V and 7 bases at J, with 13 bases between the two ends. DNA of the CDR3: TGCGCCAGCAGTGACAGGGATTCCGGGGAGCAGTACTTC. It specifies CASSDRDSGEQYF.

Concerning this clonotype itself: This may be a read error: a much more frequent sequence differs by one nucleotide. The V gene is TRBV9, the J gene TRBJ2-6; D is unresolved. The CDR3 extends over 14 amino acids. V dropped 3 bases and J dropped 6 bases, with 10 bases sitting between them. The germline gives CDR1 SGDLS, CDR2 YYNGEE. CDR3 in DNA: TGTGCCAGCAGCGCTAGAGCCGAGGCCAACGTCCTGACTTTC. Its translation is CASSARAEANVLTF.

This clonotype was detected a few times. The chain recombines TRBV7-9 with TRBJ2-2; 10 positions agree with TRBD1. This CDR3 has 15 residues. Germline assignment: CDR1 SEHNR and CDR2 FQNEAQ (reference sequence). Trimming took 2 bases from V and 5 from J; bases not matched to a gene: 2. CDR3 region: CASSLWDRGTGELFF. The CDR3 region has the DNA TGTGCCAGCAGCTTATGGGACAGGGGAACCGGGGAGCTGTTTTTT.

This clonotype was found many times. V gene TRBV6-5 combines with J gene TRBJ1-4, with D hard to call. Germline values: CDR1 MNHEY, CDR2 SVGAGI. V gave up 2 bases and J gave up 0 bases, with 10 bases separating them. The CDR3 covers 16 residues. The DNA for the CDR3 is TGTGCCAGCAGTTACGACCACATAGCAACTAATGAAAAACTGTTTTTT. Protein: CASSYDHIATNEKLFF.

This clonotype was seen only a few times. The chain employs TRBV10-1 and TRBJ2-2, with 11 nucleotides matching TRBD2. The junction had 5 bases not matched to a gene; V was cut back by 5 bases and J by 3 bases. Germline V CDR1 and CDR2: WNHNN, SYGVQD (reference sequence). The CDR3 spans 16 residues. DNA for the CDR3: TGCGCCAGCAGTACCGGGACTAGCGGAGACACCGGGGAGCTGTTTTTT. Translating it yields CASSTGTSGDTGELFF.

This chain links TRBV16 with TRBJ1-2; D may be TRBD1 (5 bases). V lost 4 bases and J 6 bases, leaving 12 bases between the germline ends. This CDR3 comprises 13 residues. Germline CDR1 reads KGHSY; CDR2 reads FQNENV. The CDR3 DNA is TGTGCCAGCAGCCGAAGGGGTGGGGATGGCTACACCTTC. It yields the protein CASSRRGGDGYTF.

This clonotype came up many times. The rearrangement uses TRBV6-5 and TRBJ1-2; 8 nucleotides align to TRBD1. CDR3 length equals 15 residues. From germline, CDR1 is MNHEY and CDR2 SVGAGI. V shed 0 bases and J 4 bases; nucleotides not matched to a gene: 4. The chain's CDR3 is CASSYSTGVGYGYTF. Written as DNA, the CDR3 is TGTGCCAGCAGTTACTCGACAGGGGTTGGCTATGGCTACACCTTC.

At least ten counts were recorded for this clonotype. The CDR3 reads CASSLLSSGQLTNEKLFF. The CDR3 DNA follows: TGTGCCAGCAGTTTATTGAGTAGTGGGCAGCTAACTAATGAAAAACTGTTTTTT. V gene TRBV28 combines with J gene TRBJ1-4, with D unclear. This CDR3 has 18 residues. Trimming pared 1 base from V and 1 base from J, leaving 16 bases between. The germline V gene has CDR1 MDHEN and CDR2 SYDVKM.

The chain joins TRBV12-3 or TRBV12-4 to TRBJ2-2; D uncertain. Trimming took off 6 bases at V and 6 bases at J, with 14 bases between the two ends. The CDR3 totals 14 residues. For the CDR3, the DNA is TGTGCCAGCAGGCCCCAGCACCTCGCCGGGGAGCTGTTTTTT. It is translated as CASRPQHLAGELFF.

This clonotype has more than one count but fewer than ten. CDR3 sequence: CASSLTGASNTEAFF. CDR3 DNA sequence: TGTGCCAGCAGTCTAACAGGGGCCTCGAACACTGAAGCTTTCTTT. The chain couples TRBV3-1 to TRBJ1-1; 7 bases fit TRBD1. The CDR3 covers 15 residues. CDR1 and CDR2 (germline): LGHDT, YNNKEL (reference sequence). Losses at the gene ends were 6 bases for V and 1 base for J; bases not matched to a gene: 8.

This clonotype was observed a single time. The chain has TRBV30 and TRBJ2-5; a possible D gene is TRBD2 (6 bases). Trimming took off 5 bases at V and 2 bases at J, with 21 bases between the two ends. Germline V gene lookup returns CDR1 GTSNPN and CDR2 SVGIG (reference sequence). The CDR3 covers 16 residues. CDR3 residues: CAWGRGIIANQETQYF. DNA for the CDR3: TGTGCCTGGGGTCGGGGGATAATAGCGAATCAAGAGACCCAGTACTTC.

Only a few counts were recorded for this clonotype. The chain combines TRBV7-9 with TRBJ2-4; D might be TRBD1 (6 bases). Deletions cut 3 bases from V and 5 bases from J, with 11 bases between. Per the germline V gene, CDR1 is SEHNR and CDR2 is FQNEAQ (reference sequence). The CDR3 runs to 14 residues. The chain's CDR3 is CASSFAGVQNIQYF. The CDR3 DNA reads as TGTGCCAGCAGCTTTGCAGGGGTCCAAAACATTCAGTACTTC.

CDR3 residues: CASSTGGWSAANTGELFF. In DNA form, the CDR3 reads TGCGCCAGCAGCACGGGAGGGTGGTCGGCAGCGAACACCGGGGAGCTGTTTTTT. The V gene is TRBV5-1, the J gene TRBJ2-2, with TRBD2 matching 8 bases. Unmatched junction bases numbered 11, after V lost 4 bases and J lost 0 bases. This CDR3 has 18 residues. Germline V gives CDR1 SGHRS, CDR2 YFSETQ.

This clonotype was found many times. The chain joins TRBV28 to TRBJ1-2; TRBD1 matches at 9 bases. Looked up from germline, CDR1 is MDHEN and CDR2 is SYDVKM. The length of the CDR3 is 17 residues. J was trimmed by 8 bases and V by 8 bases; bases with no gene match: 21. The CDR3 loop is CASGAGQGPMSNGGYTF. The CDR3 bases are TGTGCCAGCGGTGCGGGACAGGGTCCCATGTCTAACGGGGGCTACACCTTC.

This clonotype was seen a handful of times. The junction shows a germline mismatch at one end, possibly a read error. The chain uses TRBV7-9 and TRBJ2-7, with TRBD2 identical over 10 bases. Germline values: CDR1 SEHNR, CDR2 FQNEAQ (reference sequence). The CDR3 is 14 amino acids. CDR3 residues: CASRLAGGVYEQYF. DNA for the CDR3: TGTGCCAGCAGGTTAGCGGGAGGCGTTTACGAGCAGTACTTC.

This clonotype was recorded at least ten times. One junction end disagrees with the germline gene, perhaps due to a read error. This rearrangement joins TRBV7-7 to TRBJ2-7; D may be TRBD2 (6 bases). In germline, CDR1 is SSHAT, CDR2 FNYEAQ (reference sequence). The CDR3 has 15 residues. DNA for the CDR3: TGTGCTAGCAGCTCGGGACTCCTTGATTACTACGAGCAGTACTTC. It translates to CASSSGLLDYYEQYF. The full variable domain, in which reference TRBV7-7 and TRBJ2-7 provide the parts outside the CDR3, is GAGVSQSPRYKVTKRGQDVTLRCDPISSHATLYWYQQALGQGPEFLTYFNYEAQPDKSGLPSDRFSAERPEGSISTLTIQRTEQRDSAMYRCASSSGLLDYYEQYFGPGTRLTVT.

The rearrangement uses TRBV11-2 and TRBJ2-1, with D possibly being TRBD1 or TRBD2 (6 bases each). Per the germline V gene, CDR1 is SGHAT and CDR2 is FQNNGV. The ends were cut back, 1 base at V and 1 base at J, with 17 bases in the middle. The CDR3 sequence is 18 residues long. CDR3 DNA: TGTGCCAGCAGCTTAGTAGGGGGGCTTGGGCCTTCCTACAATGAGCAGTTCTTC. Its protein product is CASSLVGGLGPSYNEQFF.

The chain recombines TRBV10-2 with TRBJ2-7; 10 bases align to TRBD1. The V gene's germline CDR1 is WSHSY and CDR2 SAAADI. V trimming: 10 bases; J trimming: 0 bases; junction bases outside the gene matches: 9. The CDR3 sequence is 15 residues long. CDR3 nucleotide sequence: TGCGCCACCCCATTGGACAGGGGGAGCTCCTACGAGCAGTACTTC. Translated: CATPLDRGSSYEQYF.

This clonotype was seen repeatedly, ten times or more. The chain has TRBV7-3 and TRBJ1-5; D not certain. In germline, CDR1 is SGHTA, CDR2 FQGTGA. The CDR3 is 11 amino acids. CDR3 DNA sequence: TGTGTGCCAGCCTTAGGACAGCCCCAGCATTTT. Translated, it gives CVPALGQPQHF.

This clonotype was counted only a few times. The chain recombines TRBV11-2 with TRBJ1-6; D perhaps matches TRBD1 (5 bases). CDR3 length equals 19 residues. V lost 0 bases, J lost 11 bases, and 26 bases lay in between. Germline lookup yields CDR1 SGHAT and CDR2 FQNNGV. For the CDR3, the DNA is TGTGCCAGCAGCTTAGATTACATTCGTGGAGGGACTGCTTCGACACCCCTCCACTTT. Its translation: CASSLDYIRGGTASTPLHF. The full variable domain, in which reference TRBV11-2 and TRBJ1-6 provide the parts outside the CDR3, is EAGVAQSPRYKIIEKRQSVAFWCNPISGHATLYWYQQILGQGPKLLIQFQNNGVVDDSQLPKDRFSAERLKGVDSTLKIQPAKLEDSAVYLCASSLDYIRGGTASTPLHFGNGTRLTVT.

The chain is built from TRBV2 and TRBJ2-3, with D perhaps matching TRBD2 (5 bases). The CDR3 runs to 16 residues. In germline, CDR1 is SNHLY, CDR2 FYNNEI. The ends were cut back, 0 bases at V and 4 bases at J, with 14 bases in the middle. CDR3: CASSEARTRKADTQYF. The CDR3 DNA reads TGTGCCAGCAGTGAAGCGCGGACTCGGAAAGCAGATACGCAGTATTTT. The whole variable domain, remainder taken from reference TRBV2 and TRBJ2-3, is EPEVTQTPSHQVTQMGQEVILRCVPISNHLYFYWYRQILGQKVEFLVSFYNNEISEKSEIFDDQFSVERPDGSNFTLKIRSTKLEDSAMYFCASSEARTRKADTQYFGPGTRLTVL.

The chain joins TRBV18 to TRBJ2-5; D is perhaps TRBD1 (6 bases). V was pared by 4 bases and J by 0 bases, with 12 bases between. The CDR3 is 15 amino acids. The germline gives CDR1 KGHSH, CDR2 LQKENI. The CDR3 coding sequence is TGTGCCAGCTCACAAACCACAGGGAACCAAGAGACCCAGTACTTC. This gives the protein CASSQTTGNQETQYF.

The CDR3 sequence: CASRRDRGTDTQYF. CDR3 DNA: TGTGCCAGCAGACGGGACAGGGGGACAGATACGCAGTATTTT. The chain recombines TRBV7-9 with TRBJ2-3; 11 positions match TRBD1. V was clipped by 6 bases and J by 3 bases; unmatched bases: 2. The CDR3 spans 14 residues. Germline loops: CDR1 SEHNR, CDR2 FQNEAQ (reference sequence).

This clonotype was observed at least ten times. V and J are TRBV19 and TRBJ1-1; 7 bases map to TRBD1. This CDR3 spans 19 amino acids. From germline, CDR1 is LNHDA and CDR2 SQIVND (reference sequence). V lost 3 bases, J lost 1 base, and 17 bases stayed unmatched. CDR3 in amino acids: CASSMHPDRVRLKNTEAFF. The CDR3 coding sequence is TGTGCCAGTAGTATGCACCCCGACAGGGTTCGGCTTAAGAACACTGAAGCTTTCTTT.

This clonotype was picked up many times. The chain uses TRBV2 and TRBJ1-3; D might be TRBD1 (5 bases). The ends were cut back, 7 bases at V and 4 bases at J, with 14 bases in the middle. The CDR3 is 14 amino acids. Germline CDR1 SNHLY, CDR2 FYNNEI. For the CDR3, the DNA is TGTGCCAGCACACGACTGCAGGGAGGAAACACCATATATTTT. Residues: CASTRLQGGNTIYF.

The gene calls are TRBV20-1 and TRBJ2-7, with TRBD1 matching 10 bases. With 0 bases clipped from V and 4 bases from J, the junction kept 6 bases outside the gene matches. CDR3 length equals 15 residues. CDR1 and CDR2 (germline): DFQATT, SNEGSKA (reference sequence). CDR3 loop: CSARDPGQGKYEQYF. The DNA for the CDR3 is TGCAGTGCTAGAGACCCGGGACAGGGGAAGTACGAGCAGTACTTC.